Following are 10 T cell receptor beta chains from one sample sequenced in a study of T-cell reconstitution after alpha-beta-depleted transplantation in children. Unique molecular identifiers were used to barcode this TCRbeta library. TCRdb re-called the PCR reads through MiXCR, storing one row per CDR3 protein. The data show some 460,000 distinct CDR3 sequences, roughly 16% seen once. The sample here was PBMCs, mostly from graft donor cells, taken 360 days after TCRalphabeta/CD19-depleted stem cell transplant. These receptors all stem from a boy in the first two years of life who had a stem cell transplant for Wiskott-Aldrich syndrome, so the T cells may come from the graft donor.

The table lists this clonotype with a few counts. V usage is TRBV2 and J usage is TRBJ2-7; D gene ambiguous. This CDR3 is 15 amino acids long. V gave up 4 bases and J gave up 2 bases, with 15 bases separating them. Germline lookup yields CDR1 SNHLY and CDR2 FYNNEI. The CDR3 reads CASSGRVLITYEQYF. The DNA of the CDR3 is TGTGCCAGCAGTGGTCGGGTTCTAATTACCTACGAGCAGTACTTC.

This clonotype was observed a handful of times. Here the CDR3 DNA reads TGCAGCGTTATGCAGGGAGGCCCCATGGAGAACACCGGGGAGCTGTTTTTT. Translating it yields CSVMQGGPMENTGELFF. V usage is TRBV29-1 and J usage is TRBJ2-2; tentative D call: TRBD2 (6 bases). The CDR3 runs 17 residues. Germline CDR1 reads SQVTM; CDR2 reads ANQGSEA. V was pared by 5 bases and J by 1 base, with 20 bases between.

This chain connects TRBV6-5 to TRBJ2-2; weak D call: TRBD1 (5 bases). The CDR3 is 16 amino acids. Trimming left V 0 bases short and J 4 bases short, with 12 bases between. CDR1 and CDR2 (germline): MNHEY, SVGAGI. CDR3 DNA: TGTGCCAGCAGTTACTCGGCAGGGCGCGGCACCGGGGAGCTGTTTTTT. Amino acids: CASSYSAGRGTGELFF.

This CDR3 is CASSYSWPTGDTQYF. The CDR3 DNA is TGTGCCAGCAGTTACTCTTGGCCGACCGGAGATACGCAGTATTTT. The V and J genes are TRBV6-5 and TRBJ2-3; D not resolved. The germline V and J ends were trimmed by 0 bases and 5 bases, with 12 bases remaining between them. Germline V CDR1 and CDR2: MNHEY, SVGAGI. The length of the CDR3 is 15 residues.

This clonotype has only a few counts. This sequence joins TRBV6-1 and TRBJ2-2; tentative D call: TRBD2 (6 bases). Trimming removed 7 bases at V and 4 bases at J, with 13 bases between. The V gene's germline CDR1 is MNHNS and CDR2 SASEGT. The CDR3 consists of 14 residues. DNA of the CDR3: TGTGCCAGCAACGATGGAGGGACCACCGGGGAGCTGTTTTTT. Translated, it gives CASNDGGTTGELFF.

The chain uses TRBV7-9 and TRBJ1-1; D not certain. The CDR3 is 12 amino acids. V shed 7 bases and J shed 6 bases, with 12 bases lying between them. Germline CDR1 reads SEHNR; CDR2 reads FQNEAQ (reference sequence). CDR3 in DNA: TGTGCCAGCACCAACGACTACGCTGAAGCTTTCTTT. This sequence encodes CASTNDYAEAFF.

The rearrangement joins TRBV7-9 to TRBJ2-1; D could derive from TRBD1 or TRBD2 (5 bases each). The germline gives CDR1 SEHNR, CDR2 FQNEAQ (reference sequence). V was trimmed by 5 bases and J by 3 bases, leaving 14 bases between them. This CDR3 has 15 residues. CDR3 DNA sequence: TGTGCCAGCAGCGGGGGTTATTCCAACTACAATGAGCAGTTCTTC. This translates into CASSGGYSNYNEQFF.

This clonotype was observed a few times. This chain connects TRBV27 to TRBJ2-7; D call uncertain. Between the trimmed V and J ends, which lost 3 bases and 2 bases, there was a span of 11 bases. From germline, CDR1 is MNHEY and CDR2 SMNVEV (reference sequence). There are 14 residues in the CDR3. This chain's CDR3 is CASSFGPGAYEQYF. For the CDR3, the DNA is TGTGCCAGCAGTTTTGGTCCTGGGGCCTACGAGCAGTACTTC.

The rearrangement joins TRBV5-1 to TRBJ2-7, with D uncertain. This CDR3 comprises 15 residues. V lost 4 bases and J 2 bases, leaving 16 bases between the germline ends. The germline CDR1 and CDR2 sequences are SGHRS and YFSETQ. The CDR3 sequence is CASSPRLSLPYEQYF. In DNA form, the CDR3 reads TGCGCCAGCAGCCCTAGATTATCACTACCCTACGAGCAGTACTTC.

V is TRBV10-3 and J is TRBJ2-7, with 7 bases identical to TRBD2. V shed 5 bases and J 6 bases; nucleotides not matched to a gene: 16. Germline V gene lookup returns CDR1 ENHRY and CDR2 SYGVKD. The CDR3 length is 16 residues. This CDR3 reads CAISWGGNNGNGEQYF. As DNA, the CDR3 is TGTGCCATCAGTTGGGGGGGAAACAATGGTAACGGCGAGCAGTACTTC.